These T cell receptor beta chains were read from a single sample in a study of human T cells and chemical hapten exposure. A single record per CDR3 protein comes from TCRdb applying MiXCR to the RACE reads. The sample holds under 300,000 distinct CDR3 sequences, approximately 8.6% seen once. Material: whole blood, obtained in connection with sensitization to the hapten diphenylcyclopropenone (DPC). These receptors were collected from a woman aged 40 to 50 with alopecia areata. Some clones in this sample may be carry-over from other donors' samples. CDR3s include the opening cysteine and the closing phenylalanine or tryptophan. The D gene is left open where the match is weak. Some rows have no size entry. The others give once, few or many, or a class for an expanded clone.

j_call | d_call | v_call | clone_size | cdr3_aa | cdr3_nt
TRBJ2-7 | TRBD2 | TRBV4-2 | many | CASSQDSSGRREQYF | TGTGCCAGCAGCCAAGATTCGAGCGGGAGGCGCGAGCAGTACTTC
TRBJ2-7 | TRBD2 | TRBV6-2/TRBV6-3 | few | CASSSSGKTYEQYF | TGTGCCAGCAGTTCTAGCGGGAAGACCTACGAGCAGTACTTC
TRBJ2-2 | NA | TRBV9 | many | CASSVGEGSTGELFF | TGTGCCAGCAGCGTAGGGGAAGGCAGCACCGGGGAGCTGTTTTTT
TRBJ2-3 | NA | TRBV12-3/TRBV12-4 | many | CASSLLISTDTQYF | TGTGCCAGCAGTTTACTTATTAGCACAGATACGCAGTATTTT
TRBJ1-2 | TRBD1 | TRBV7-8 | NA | CASSLEITGVDGYTF | TGTGCCAGCAGCTTAGAGATAACAGGGGTGGATGGCTACACCTTC
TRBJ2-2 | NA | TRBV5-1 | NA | CASSLGIIAGTGTGELFF | TGCGCCAGCAGCTTGGGCATAATCGCCGGGACGGGCACCGGGGAGCTGTTTTTT
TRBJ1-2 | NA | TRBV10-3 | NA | CAISEISGGAGYTF | TGTGCCATCAGTGAGATCTCTGGGGGAGCTGGCTACACCTTC
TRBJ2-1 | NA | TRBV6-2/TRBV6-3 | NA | CASSYSVEIGHNEQFF | TGTGCCAGCAGTTACTCTGTGGAGATTGGGCACAATGAGCAGTTCTTC
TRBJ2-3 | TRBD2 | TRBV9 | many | CASSVGPSGRAGDTQYF | TGTGCCAGCAGCGTAGGGCCTAGCGGGAGGGCCGGAGATACGCAGTATTTT
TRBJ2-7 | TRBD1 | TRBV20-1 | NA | CSDPGTGCYEQYF | TGCAGTGATCCCGGGACAGGGTGCTACGAGCAGTACTTC
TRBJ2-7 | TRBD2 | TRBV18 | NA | CASSPMPGLAGVHEQYF | TGTGCCAGCTCACCCATGCCCGGACTAGCGGGAGTTCACGAGCAGTACTTC
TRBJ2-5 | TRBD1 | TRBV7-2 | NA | CASSLGTDRGTQYF | TGTGCCAGCAGCTTAGGGACGGACAGGGGGACCCAGTACTTC
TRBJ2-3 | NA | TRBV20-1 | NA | CSARITDTQYF | TGCAGTGCTAGGATCACAGATACGCAGTATTTT
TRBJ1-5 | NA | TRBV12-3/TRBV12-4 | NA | CASTPGVNQPQHF | TGTGCCAGCACCCCAGGTGTTAATCAGCCCCAGCATTTT
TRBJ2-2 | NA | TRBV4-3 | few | CASSLNAPVSNTGELFF | TGCGCCAGCAGCCTAAATGCCCCAGTATCGAACACCGGGGAGCTGTTTTTT
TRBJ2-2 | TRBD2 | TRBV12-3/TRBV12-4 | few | CASSSWTSGRPGELFF | TGTGCCAGCAGTTCCTGGACTAGCGGGAGACCCGGGGAGCTGTTTTTT
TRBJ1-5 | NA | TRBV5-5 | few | CASSFGRINQPQHF | TGTGCCAGCAGCTTCGGTCGCATAAATCAGCCCCAGCATTTT
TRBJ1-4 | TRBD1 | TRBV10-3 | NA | CAISESTGGGEKLFF | TGTGCCATCAGTGAGTCGACAGGGGGAGGAGAAAAACTGTTTTTT
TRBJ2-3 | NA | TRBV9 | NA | CASSARQPGADTQYF | TGTGCCAGCAGCGCCAGACAGCCTGGCGCAGATACGCAGTATTTT
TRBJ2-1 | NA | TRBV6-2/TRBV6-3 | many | CASSQLAYNEQFF | TGTGCCAGCAGCCAACTAGCCTACAATGAGCAGTTCTTC
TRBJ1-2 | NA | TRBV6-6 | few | CASSQPYGYTF | TGTGCCAGCAGCCAACCGTATGGCTACACCTTC
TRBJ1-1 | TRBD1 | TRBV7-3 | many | CASSAPGQRTEAFF | TGTGCCAGCAGCGCGCCGGGACAGAGGACTGAAGCTTTCTTT
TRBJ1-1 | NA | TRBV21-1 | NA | CASSKPRLQGVTTLSNTEAFF | TGTGCCAGCAGCAAACCCCGGCTACAGGGGGTGACGACCCTATCTAACACTGAAGCTTTCTTT
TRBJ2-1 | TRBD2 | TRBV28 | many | CASSFMGGSSYNEQFF | TGTGCCAGCAGTTTTATGGGCGGGAGTTCCTACAATGAGCAGTTCTTC
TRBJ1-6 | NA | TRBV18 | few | CASSSVSNSPLHF | TGTGCCAGCTCATCAGTGAGCAATTCACCCCTCCACTTT
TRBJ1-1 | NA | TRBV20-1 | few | CSARGGTVYGFF | TGCAGTGCTAGGGGGGGAACAGTCTACGGGTTCTTT
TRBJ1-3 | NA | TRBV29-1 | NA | CSVAPLAGNTIYF | TGCAGCGTTGCCCCTCTAGCGGGAAACACCATATATTTT
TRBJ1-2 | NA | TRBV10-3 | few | CAISESIGLLAYGYTF | TGTGCCATCAGTGAGTCTATAGGACTCCTTGCCTATGGCTACACCTTC
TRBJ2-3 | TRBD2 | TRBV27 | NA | CASSPQKREGPDTQYF | TGTGCCAGCAGTCCCCAAAAACGGGAGGGCCCCGATACGCAGTATTTT
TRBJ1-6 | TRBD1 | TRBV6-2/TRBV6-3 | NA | CASSRRDRDNSPLHF | TGTGCCAGCAGTCGCCGGGACAGGGATAATTCACCCCTCCACTTT
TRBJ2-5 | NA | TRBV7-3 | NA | CASSSGEETQYF | TGTGCCAGCAGCTCGGGGGAAGAGACCCAGTACTTC
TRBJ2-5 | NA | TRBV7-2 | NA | CASSLDWRETQYF | TGTGCCAGCAGCTTAGATTGGCGAGAGACCCAGTACTTC
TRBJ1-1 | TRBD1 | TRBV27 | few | CASSPRTGVDTEAFF | TGTGCCAGCAGTCCCCGGACAGGCGTGGACACTGAAGCTTTCTTT
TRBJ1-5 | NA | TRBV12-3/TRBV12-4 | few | CASSLGLGGHQPQHF | TGTGCCAGCAGTTTGGGGCTGGGGGGCCATCAGCCCCAGCATTTT
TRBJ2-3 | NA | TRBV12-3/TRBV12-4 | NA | CASILKTTDTQYF | TGTGCCAGCATCCTAAAAACGACAGATACGCAGTATTTT
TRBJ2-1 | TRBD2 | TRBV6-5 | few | CASSSGANSGGYNEQFF | TGTGCCAGCAGTTCCGGAGCGAATAGCGGGGGATACAATGAGCAGTTCTTC
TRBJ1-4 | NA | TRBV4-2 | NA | CASRSSTGPNEKLFF | TGTGCCAGCAGGTCCTCGACAGGTCCTAATGAAAAACTGTTTTTT
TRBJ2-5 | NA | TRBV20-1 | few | CSALGRGRRETQYF | TGCAGTGCCCTAGGCCGGGGTAGAAGGGAGACCCAGTACTTC
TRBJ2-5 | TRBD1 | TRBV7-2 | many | CASSSGGVRQETQYF | TGTGCCAGCAGCTCAGGGGGCGTGCGACAAGAGACCCAGTACTTC
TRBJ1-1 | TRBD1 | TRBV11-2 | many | CASSLDRGQAFF | TGTGCCAGCAGCCTGGACAGGGGGCAAGCTTTCTTT
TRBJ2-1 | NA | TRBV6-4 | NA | CASSAGTAYNEQFF | TGTGCCAGCAGCGCCGGGACTGCCTACAATGAGCAGTTCTTC
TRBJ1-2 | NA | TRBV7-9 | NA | CASSLGQVRTNYGYTF | TGTGCCAGCAGCTTAGGACAGGTTAGGACTAACTATGGCTACACCTTC
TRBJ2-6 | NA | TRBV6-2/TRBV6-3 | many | CASSYRGSGANVLTF | TGTGCCAGCAGTTACAGGGGTTCTGGGGCCAACGTCCTGACTTTC
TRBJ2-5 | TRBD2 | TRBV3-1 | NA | CASSQGERETQETQYF | TGTGCCAGCAGCCAAGGGGAGCGGGAAACCCAAGAGACCCAGTACTTC
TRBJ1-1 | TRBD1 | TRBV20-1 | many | CSAYRGPGTEAFF | TGCAGTGCCTACAGGGGGCCGGGCACTGAAGCTTTCTTT